The source of this TCR beta chain is a study of post-analysis software for immune sequencing data. The study's findings and limits: About five TRBV segments were more frequent in patients than controls; TRBV5-6, TRBV5-1 and TRBV20-1 belonged to this group.

The CDR3 consists of 16 residues. Germline assignment: CDR1 SQVTM and CDR2 ANQGSEA. V was pared by 6 bases and J by 7 bases, with 24 bases between. The authors incorporated unique molecular identifiers into the TCR beta cDNA libraries. TCRdb recomputed calls from the PCR reads with MiXCR, one row per CDR3 protein. The repertoire holds 820,000 or so distinct CDR3 sequences, with around 50% as singletons. A note on this clonotype: Its antigen is unidentified.

The chain recombines TRBV29-1 with TRBJ2-2; tentatively, D is TRBD1 (5 bases). The sequence was collected from a girl aged 5 to 17 with multiple sclerosis. Sequencing was performed on blood. CDR3 in amino acids: CSVGSSGRVYDGELFF. The CDR3 bases are TGCAGCGTCGGAAGTTCGGGCAGGGTCTACGACGGGGAGCTGTTTTTT.